The clone carrying this T cell receptor beta chain was detected a few times. Its specificity is unknown. At one of its ends the junction is not consistent with the germline gene, which may arise from a read error. RNA transcripts were the source from which TCR beta CDR3 regions were amplified. The first round was an RT-PCR with HTBI primers, and the second round was a multiplex PCR. TCRdb reanalysed the multiplex PCR reads using MiXCR and keeps one entry per CDR3 protein. The table lists 500,000 to 700,000 distinct CDR3 sequences, about 24% of them singletons. This specimen belongs to a study of Graves' ophthalmopathy and Graves' hyperthyroidism. An approximately 10 ml volume of fresh peripheral blood provided the PBMCs. Study-level findings and limits: Most clonotypes expanded in thyroid above 0.001 frequency were present in blood too.

Sequenced: peripheral blood. This clonotype was sampled from a woman under 30 with stable Graves' hyperthyroidism. Some clones in this sample may be carry-over from other donors' samples.

The CDR3 DNA follows: TGTGCCAGCAGTGGGGTCGACTCTCCCTTC. This gives the protein CASSGVDSPF. The J gene is TRBJ1-2, the V gene TRBV2; D is uncertain. CDR1 and CDR2 (germline): SNHLY, FYNNEI. CDR3 size: 10 residues.